The subject of this entry is one T cell receptor beta chain. The data belong to a study of T cell changes during pregnancy in multiple sclerosis. Assay used: immunoSEQ multiplex PCR; TCRdb lists only in-frame clones, some missing. The sample carries 70,000 to 100,000 clones, almost 95% recorded once. Germline CDR1 is SNHLY and CDR2 is FYNNEI. The V end lost 4 bases, the J end lost 1 base, and 11 bases lay between the germline ends. This CDR3 has 15 amino acids. The chain combines TRBV2 with TRBJ2-4; possibly TRBD2 for D (6 bases). This material consisted of peripheral blood, taken in the third trimester of pregnancy. The clonotype originates from a female donor with multiple sclerosis, enrolled in a pregnancy study. This chain's CDR3 is CASSAGGTAKNIQYF. The CDR3 DNA follows: TGTGCCAGCAGTGCGGGTGGGACTGCCAAAAACATTCAGTACTTC.